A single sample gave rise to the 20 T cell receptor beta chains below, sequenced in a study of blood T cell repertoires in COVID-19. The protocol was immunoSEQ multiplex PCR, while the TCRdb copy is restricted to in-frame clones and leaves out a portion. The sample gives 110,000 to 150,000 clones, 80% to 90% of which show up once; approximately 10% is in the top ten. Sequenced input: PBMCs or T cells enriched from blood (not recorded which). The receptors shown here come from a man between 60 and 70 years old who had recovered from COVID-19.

The CDR3 DNA sequence: TGTGCCATCAGTGTGGGACAGGGGAACACCATATATTTT. Translated, it gives CAISVGQGNTIYF. This chain connects TRBV10-3 to TRBJ1-3, with 10 bases aligning to TRBD1. Germline V gives CDR1 ENHRY, CDR2 SYGVKD. Unmatched junction bases numbered 1, after V lost 4 bases and J lost 7 bases. This CDR3 has 13 amino acids.

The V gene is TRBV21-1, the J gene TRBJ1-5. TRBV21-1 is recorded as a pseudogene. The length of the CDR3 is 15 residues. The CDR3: CASLRVRGSNQPQHF. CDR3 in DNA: TGTGCCAGCCTCCGGGTCCGGGGAAGCAATCAGCCCCAGCATTTT.

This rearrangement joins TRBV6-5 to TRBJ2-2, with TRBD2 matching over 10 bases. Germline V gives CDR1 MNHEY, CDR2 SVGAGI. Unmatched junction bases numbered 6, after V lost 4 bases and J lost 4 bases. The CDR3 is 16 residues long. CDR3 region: CASSFSGLAPTGELFF. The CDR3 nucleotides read TGTGCCAGCAGTTTCTCGGGACTAGCGCCCACCGGGGAGCTGTTTTTT.

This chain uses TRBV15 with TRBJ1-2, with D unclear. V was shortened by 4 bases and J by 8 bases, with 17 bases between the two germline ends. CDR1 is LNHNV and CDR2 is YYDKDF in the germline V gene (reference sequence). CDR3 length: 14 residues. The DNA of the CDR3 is TGTGCCACCAGCACGAACAGCCCTAGCCGCGGCTACACCTTC. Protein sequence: CATSTNSPSRGYTF.

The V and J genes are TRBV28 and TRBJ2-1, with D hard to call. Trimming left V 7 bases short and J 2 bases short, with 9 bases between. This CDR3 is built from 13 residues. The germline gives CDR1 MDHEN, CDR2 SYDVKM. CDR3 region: CASTETAYNEQFF. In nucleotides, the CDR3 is TGTGCCAGCACGGAGACCGCCTACAATGAGCAGTTCTTC.

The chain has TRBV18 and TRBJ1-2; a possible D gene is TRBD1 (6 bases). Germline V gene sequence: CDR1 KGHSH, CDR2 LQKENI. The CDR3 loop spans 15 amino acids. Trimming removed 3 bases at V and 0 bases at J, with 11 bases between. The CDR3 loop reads CASSPQDSPNYGYTF. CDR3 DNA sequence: TGTGCCAGCTCACCTCAGGACAGCCCTAACTATGGCTACACCTTC.

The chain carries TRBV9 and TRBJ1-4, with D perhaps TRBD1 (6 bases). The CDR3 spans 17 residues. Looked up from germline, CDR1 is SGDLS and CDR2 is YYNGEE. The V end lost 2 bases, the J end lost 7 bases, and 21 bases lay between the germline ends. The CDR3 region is CASSVGSRGGLGEKLFF. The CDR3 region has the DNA TGTGCCAGCAGCGTGGGCTCGCGGGGGGGGCTCGGTGAAAAACTGTTTTTT.

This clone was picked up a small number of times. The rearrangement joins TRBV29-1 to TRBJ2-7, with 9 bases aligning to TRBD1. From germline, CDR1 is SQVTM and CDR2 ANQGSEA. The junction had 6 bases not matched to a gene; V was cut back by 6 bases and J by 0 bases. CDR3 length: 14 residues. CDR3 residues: CSVATGGSSYEQYF. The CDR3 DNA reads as TGCAGCGTCGCGACAGGGGGAAGCTCCTACGAGCAGTACTTC.

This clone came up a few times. The DNA for the CDR3 is TGCGCCAGCAGTGATGGGCAGATTGAAGCTTTCTTT. Translating it yields CASSDGQIEAFF. The chain combines TRBV10-1 with TRBJ1-1; no clear D. The germline V and J ends were trimmed by 3 bases and 7 bases, with 9 bases remaining between them. CDR3 size: 12 residues. Per the germline V gene, CDR1 is WNHNN and CDR2 is SYGVQD (reference sequence).

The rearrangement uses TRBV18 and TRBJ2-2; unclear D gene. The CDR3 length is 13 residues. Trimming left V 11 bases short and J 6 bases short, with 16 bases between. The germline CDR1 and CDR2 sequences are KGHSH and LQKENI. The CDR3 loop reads CAAGLSAAGELFF. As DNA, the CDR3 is TGTGCCGCCGGTCTATCGGCGGCCGGGGAGCTGTTTTTT. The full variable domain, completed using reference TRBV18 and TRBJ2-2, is NAGVMQNPRHLVRRRGQEARLRCSPMKGHSHVYWYRQLPEEGLKFMVYLQKENIIDESGMPKERFSAEFPKEGPSILRIQQVVRGDSAAYFCAAGLSAAGELFFGEGSRLTVL.

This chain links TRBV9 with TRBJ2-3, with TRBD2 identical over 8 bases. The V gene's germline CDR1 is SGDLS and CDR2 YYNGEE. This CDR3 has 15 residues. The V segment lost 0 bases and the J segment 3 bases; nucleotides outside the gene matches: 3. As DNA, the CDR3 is TGTGCCAGCAGCGTAGTACGGGAGGGGACAGATACGCAGTATTTT. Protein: CASSVVREGTDTQYF.

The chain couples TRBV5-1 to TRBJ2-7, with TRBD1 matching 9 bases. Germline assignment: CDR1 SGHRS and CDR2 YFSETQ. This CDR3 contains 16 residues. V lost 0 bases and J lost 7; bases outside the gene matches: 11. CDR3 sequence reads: CASSLDGTGPGSEQYF. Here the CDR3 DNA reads TGCGCCAGCAGCTTGGATGGGACAGGGCCCGGTTCGGAGCAGTACTTC.

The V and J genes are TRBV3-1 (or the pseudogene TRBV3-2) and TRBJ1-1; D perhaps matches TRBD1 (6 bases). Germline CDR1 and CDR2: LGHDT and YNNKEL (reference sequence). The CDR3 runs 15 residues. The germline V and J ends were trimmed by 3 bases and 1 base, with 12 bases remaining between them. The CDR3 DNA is TGTGCCAGCAGCCATCAGGGGAGGGGGAACACTGAAGCTTTCTTT. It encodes CASSHQGRGNTEAFF.

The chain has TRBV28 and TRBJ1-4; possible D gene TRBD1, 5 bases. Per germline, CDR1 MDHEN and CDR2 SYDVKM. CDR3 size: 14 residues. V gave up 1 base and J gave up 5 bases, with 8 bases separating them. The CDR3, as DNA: TGTGCCAGCAGTTTATCAGGGATCAATGAAAAACTGTTTTTT. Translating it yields CASSLSGINEKLFF.

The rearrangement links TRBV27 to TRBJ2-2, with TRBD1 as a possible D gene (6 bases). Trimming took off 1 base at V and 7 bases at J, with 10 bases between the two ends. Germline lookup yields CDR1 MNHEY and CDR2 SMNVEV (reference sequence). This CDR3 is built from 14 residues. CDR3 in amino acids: CASSLYRASGELFF. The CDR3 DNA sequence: TGTGCCAGCAGTTTATACAGGGCAAGCGGGGAGCTGTTTTTT.

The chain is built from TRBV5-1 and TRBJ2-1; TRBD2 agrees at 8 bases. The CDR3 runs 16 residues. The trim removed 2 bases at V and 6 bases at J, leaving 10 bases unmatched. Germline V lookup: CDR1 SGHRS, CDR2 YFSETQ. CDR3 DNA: TGCGCCAGCAGCTTTGGGCTTGCCGGGGGGGGCAATGAGCAGTTCTTC. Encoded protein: CASSFGLAGGGNEQFF.

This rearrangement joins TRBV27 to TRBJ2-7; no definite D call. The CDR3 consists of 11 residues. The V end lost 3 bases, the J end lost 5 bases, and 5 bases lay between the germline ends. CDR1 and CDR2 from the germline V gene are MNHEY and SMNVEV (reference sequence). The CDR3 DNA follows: TGTGCCAGCAGTTTTCTTGACGAGCAGTACTTC. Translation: CASSFLDEQYF.

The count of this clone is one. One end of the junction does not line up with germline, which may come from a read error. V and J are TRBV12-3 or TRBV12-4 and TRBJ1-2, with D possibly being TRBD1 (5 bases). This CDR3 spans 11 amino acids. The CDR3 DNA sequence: TGTGCCAGCAGTTTTTTGATCGGGACTCACTTC. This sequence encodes CASSFLIGTHF.

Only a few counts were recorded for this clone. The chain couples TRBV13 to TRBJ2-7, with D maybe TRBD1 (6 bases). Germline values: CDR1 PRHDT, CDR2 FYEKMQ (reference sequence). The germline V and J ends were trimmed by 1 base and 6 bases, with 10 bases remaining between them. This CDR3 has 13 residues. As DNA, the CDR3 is TGTGCCAGCAGCTTAGTAGGGACACGCGAGCAGTACTTC. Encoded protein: CASSLVGTREQYF.

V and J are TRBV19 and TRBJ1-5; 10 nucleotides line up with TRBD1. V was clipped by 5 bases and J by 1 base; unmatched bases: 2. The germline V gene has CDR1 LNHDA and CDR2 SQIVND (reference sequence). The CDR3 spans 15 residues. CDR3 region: CASSLGQGSNQPQHF. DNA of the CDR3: TGTGCCAGTAGTCTGGGACAGGGGAGCAATCAGCCCCAGCATTTT.